The clone carrying this TCR beta chain occurred many times. The antigen is unknown. These data are taken from a study of T cell repertoires in cytomegalovirus infection. Study details: Public TCR beta signatures provided an indication of both CMV infection and a matching HLA type. Study-level points and caveats: HLA-C-restricted CMV-specific TCR beta clonotypes prevailed in the ex vivo response.

Deletions cut 2 bases from V and 1 base from J, with 15 bases between. CDR3 length equals 17 residues. Germline CDR1 reads SGHVS; CDR2 reads FQNEAQ. TCRdb re-called the reads with MiXCR, one entry per CDR3 protein. The table has some 320,000 distinct CDR3 sequences, 9.5% seen once. Sequencing used PBMCs. The chain combines TRBV7-8 with TRBJ1-5; D not resolved. This receptor was taken from a human donor in good health (CMV status not recorded). Some clones in this sample may be carry-over from other donors' samples. CDR3 residues: CASSLYAGPLSNQPQHF. CDR3 bases: TGTGCCAGCAGCTTATACGCGGGCCCCCTCAGCAATCAGCCCCAGCATTTT.